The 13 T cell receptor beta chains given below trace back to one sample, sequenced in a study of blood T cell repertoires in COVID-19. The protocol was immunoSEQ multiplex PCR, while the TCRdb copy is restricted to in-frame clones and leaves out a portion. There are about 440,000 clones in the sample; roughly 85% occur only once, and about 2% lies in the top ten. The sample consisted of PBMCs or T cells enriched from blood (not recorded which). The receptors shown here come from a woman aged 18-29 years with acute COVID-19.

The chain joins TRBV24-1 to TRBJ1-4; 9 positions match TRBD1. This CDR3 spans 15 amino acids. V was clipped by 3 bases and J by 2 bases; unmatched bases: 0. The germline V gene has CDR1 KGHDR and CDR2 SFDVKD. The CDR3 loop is CATSDGTGTNEKLFF. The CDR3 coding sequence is TGTGCCACCAGTGATGGGACAGGGACTAATGAAAAACTGTTTTTT.

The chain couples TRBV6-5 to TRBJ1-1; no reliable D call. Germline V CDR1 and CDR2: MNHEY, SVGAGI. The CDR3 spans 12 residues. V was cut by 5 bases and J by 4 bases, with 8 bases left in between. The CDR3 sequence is CASSRSFTEAFF. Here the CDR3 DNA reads TGTGCCAGCAGTCGGAGTTTCACTGAAGCTTTCTTT.

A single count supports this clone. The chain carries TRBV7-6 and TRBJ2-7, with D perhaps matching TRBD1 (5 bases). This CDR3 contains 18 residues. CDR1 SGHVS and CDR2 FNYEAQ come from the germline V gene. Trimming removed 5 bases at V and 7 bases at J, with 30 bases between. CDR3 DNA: TGTGCCAGCAGCACCCCATGGGGTCACGCGAAGGGGAACGGGGAGCAGTACTTC. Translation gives CASSTPWGHAKGNGEQYF.

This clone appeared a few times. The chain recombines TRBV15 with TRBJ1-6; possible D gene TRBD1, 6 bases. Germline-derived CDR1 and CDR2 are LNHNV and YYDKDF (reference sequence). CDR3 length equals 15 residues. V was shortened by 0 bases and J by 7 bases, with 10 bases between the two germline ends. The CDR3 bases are TGTGCCACCAGCAGAGATAGACAGGAAAATTCACCCCTCCACTTT. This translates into CATSRDRQENSPLHF.

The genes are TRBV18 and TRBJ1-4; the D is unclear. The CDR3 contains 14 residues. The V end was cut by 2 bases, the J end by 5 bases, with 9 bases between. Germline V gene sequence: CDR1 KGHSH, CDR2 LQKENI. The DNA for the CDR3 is TGTGCCAGCTCACCAGGCAGAGGGAATGAAAAACTGTTTTTT. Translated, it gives CASSPGRGNEKLFF.

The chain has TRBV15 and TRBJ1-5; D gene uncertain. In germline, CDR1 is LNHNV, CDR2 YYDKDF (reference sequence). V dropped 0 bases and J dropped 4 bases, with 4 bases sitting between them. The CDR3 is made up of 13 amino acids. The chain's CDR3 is CATSRDENQPQHF. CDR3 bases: TGTGCCACCAGCAGAGACGAGAATCAGCCCCAGCATTTT.

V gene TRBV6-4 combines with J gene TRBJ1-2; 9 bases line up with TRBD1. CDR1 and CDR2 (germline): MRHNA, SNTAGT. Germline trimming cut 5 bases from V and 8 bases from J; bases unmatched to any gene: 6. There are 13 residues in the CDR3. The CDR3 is CASSRTGDGGYTF. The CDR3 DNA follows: TGTGCCAGCAGTCGGACAGGGGATGGGGGCTACACCTTC.

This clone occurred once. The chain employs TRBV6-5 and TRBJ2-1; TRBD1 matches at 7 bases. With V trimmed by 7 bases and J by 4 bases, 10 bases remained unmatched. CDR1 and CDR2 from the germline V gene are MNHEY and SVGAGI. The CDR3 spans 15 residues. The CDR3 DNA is TGTGCCAGCACCAAAGGGACAGTACTTTACAATGAGCAGTTCTTC. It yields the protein CASTKGTVLYNEQFF.

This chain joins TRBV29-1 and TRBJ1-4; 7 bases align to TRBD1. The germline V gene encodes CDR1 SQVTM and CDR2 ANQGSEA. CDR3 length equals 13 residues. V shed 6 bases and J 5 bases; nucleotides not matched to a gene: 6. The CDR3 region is CSVYRGKNEKLFF. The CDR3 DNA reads TGCAGCGTATACAGGGGAAAGAATGAAAAACTGTTTTTT.

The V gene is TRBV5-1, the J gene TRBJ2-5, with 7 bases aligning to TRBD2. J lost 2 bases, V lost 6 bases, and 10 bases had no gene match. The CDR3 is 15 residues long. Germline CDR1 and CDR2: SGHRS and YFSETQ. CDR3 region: CASNSRPAGQETQYF. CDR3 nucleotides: TGCGCCAGCAATTCCCGTCCAGCGGGGCAAGAGACCCAGTACTTC.

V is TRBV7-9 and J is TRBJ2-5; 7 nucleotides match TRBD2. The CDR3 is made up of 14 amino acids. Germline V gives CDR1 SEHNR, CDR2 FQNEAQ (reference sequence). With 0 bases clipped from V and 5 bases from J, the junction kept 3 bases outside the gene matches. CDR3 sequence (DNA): TGTGCCAGCAGCTTAGCGGGGGGGACGGAGACCCAGTACTTC. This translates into CASSLAGGTETQYF.

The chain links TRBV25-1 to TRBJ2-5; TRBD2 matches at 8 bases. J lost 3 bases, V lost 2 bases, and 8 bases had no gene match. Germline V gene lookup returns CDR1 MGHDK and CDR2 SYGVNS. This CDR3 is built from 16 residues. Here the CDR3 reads CASSEGVAGREETQYF. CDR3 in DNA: TGTGCCAGCAGTGAAGGGGTAGCGGGGAGGGAAGAGACCCAGTACTTC. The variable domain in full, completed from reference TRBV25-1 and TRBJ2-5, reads EADIYQTPRYLVIGTGKKITLECSQTMGHDKMYWYQQDPGMELHLIHYSYGVNSTEKGDLSSESTVSRIRTEHFPLTLESARPSHTSQYLCASSEGVAGREETQYFGPGTRLLVL.

The CDR3 region is CASSDEVSYNSPLHF. CDR3 bases: TGTGCCAGCAGTGACGAGGTCTCCTATAATTCACCCCTCCACTTT. The chain carries TRBV2 and TRBJ1-6; no firm D call. Germline assignment: CDR1 SNHLY and CDR2 FYNNEI. V lost 3 bases, J lost 0 bases, and 6 bases lay in between. This CDR3 is 15 amino acids long. The full variable domain, its missing parts supplied by reference TRBV2 and TRBJ1-6, is EPEVTQTPSHQVTQMGQEVILRCVPISNHLYFYWYRQILGQKVEFLVSFYNNEISEKSEIFDDQFSVERPDGSNFTLKIRSTKLEDSAMYFCASSDEVSYNSPLHFGNGTRLTVT.